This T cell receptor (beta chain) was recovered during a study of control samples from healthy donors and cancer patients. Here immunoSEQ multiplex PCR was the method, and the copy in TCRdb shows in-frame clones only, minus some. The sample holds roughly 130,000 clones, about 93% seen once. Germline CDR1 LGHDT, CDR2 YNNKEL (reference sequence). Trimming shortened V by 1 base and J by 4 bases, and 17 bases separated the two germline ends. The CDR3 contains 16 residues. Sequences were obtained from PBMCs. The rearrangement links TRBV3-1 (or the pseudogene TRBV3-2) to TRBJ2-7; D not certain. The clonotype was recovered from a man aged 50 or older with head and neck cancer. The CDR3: CASSQVPDENLYEQYF. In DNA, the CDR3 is TGTGCCAGCAGCCAAGTCCCCGACGAAAACCTTTACGAGCAGTACTTC.